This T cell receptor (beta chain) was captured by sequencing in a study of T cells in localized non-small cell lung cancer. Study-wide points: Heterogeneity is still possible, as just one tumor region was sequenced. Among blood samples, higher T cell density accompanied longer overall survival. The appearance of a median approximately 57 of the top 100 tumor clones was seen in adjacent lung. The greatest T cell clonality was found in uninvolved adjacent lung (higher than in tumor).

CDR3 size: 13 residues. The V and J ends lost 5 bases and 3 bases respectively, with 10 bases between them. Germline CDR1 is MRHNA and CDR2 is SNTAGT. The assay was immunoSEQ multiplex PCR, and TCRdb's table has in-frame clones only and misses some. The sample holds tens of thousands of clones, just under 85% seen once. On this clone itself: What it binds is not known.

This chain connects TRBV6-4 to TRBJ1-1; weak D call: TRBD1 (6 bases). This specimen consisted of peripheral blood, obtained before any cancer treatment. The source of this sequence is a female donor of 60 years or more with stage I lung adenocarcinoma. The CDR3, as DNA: TGTGCCAGCAGTCCCGGACAGTACACTGAAGCTTTCTTT. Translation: CASSPGQYTEAFF.